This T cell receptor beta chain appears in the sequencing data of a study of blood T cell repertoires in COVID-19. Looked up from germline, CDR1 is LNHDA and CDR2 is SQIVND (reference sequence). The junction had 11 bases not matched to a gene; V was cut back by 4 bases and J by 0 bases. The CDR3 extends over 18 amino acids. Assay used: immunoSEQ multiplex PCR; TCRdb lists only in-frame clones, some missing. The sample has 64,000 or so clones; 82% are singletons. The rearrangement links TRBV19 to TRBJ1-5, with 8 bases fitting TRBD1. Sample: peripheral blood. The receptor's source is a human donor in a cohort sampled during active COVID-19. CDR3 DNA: TGTGCCAGTAGTAAGGGACAGGCGGTACAATATAGCAATCAGCCCCAGCATTTT. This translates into CASSKGQAVQYSNQPQHF. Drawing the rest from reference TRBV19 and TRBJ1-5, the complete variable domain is DGGITQSPKYLFRKEGQNVTLSCEQNLNHDAMYWYRQDPGQGLRLIYYSQIVNDFQKGDIAEGYSVSREKKESFPLTVTSAQKNPTAFYLCASSKGQAVQYSNQPQHFGDGTRLSIL.